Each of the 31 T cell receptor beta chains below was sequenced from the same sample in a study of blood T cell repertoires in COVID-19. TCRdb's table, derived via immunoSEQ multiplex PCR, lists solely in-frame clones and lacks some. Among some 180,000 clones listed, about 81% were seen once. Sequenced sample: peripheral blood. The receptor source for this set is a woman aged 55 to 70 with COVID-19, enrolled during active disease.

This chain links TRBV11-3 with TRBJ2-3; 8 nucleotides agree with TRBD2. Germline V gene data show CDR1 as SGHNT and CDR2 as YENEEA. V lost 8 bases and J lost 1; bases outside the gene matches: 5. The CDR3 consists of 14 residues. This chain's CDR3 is CASSPGGGTDTQYF. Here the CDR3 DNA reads TGTGCCAGCTCTCCGGGAGGGGGCACAGATACGCAGTATTTT.

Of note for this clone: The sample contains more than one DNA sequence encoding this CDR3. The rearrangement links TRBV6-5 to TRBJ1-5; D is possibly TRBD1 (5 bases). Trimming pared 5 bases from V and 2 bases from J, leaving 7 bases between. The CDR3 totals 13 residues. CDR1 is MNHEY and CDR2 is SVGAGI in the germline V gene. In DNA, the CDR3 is TGTGCCAGCAGTAAACAGGGCAATCAGCCCCAGCATTTT. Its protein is CASSKQGNQPQHF.

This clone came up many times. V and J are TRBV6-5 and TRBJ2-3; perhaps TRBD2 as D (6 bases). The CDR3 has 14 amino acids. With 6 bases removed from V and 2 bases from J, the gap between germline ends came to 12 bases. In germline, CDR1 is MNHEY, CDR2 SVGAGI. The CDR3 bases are TGTGCCAGCAGGTGGACTAAATCCACAGATACGCAGTATTTT. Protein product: CASRWTKSTDTQYF.

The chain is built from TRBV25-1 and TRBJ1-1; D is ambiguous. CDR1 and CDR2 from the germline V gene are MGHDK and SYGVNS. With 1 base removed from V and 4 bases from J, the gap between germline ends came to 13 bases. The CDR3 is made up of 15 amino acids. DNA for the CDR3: TGTGCCAGCAGTGAATCGAAGGGCGCGGGCACTGAAGCTTTCTTT. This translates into CASSESKGAGTEAFF.

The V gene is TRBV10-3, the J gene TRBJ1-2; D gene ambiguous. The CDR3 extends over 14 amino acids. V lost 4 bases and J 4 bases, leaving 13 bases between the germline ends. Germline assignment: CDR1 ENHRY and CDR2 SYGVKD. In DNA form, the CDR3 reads TGTGCCATCAGTGGTGACGGGGAGAGCTATGGCTACACCTTC. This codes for CAISGDGESYGYTF.

This chain's CDR3 is CASSLASRGDQPQHF. CDR3 DNA: TGTGCCAGCAGCTTAGCGTCCAGGGGGGATCAGCCCCAGCATTTT. The gene calls are TRBV7-2 and TRBJ1-5, with TRBD1 identical over 7 bases. CDR1 is SGHTA and CDR2 is FQGNSA in the germline V gene. This CDR3 contains 15 residues. V was pared by 0 bases and J by 5 bases, with 4 bases of the junction left unmatched.

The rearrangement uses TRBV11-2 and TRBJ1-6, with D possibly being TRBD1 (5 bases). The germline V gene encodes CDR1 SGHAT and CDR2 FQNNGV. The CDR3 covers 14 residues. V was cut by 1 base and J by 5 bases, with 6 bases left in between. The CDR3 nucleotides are TGTGCCAGCAGCTTAGCAGGGCATAATTCACCCCTCCACTTT. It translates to CASSLAGHNSPLHF.

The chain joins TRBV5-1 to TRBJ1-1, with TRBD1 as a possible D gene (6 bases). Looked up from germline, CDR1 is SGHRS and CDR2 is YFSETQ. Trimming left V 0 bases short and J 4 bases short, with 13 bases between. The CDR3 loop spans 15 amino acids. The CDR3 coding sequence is TGCGCCAGCAGCTTGGCCGCAGGGGCGAGCACTGAAGCTTTCTTT. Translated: CASSLAAGASTEAFF.

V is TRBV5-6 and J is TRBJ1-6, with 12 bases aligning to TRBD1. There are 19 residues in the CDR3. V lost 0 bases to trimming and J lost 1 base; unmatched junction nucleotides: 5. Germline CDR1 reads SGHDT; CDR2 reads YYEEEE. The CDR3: CASSLEGTGGKSYNSPLHF. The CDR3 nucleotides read TGTGCCAGCAGCTTGGAAGGGACAGGGGGCAAGTCCTATAATTCACCCCTCCACTTT.

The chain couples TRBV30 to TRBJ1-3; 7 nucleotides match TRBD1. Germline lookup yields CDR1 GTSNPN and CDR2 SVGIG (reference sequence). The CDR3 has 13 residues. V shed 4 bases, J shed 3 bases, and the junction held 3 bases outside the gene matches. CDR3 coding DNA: TGTGCCTGGACAGGGGGATATGGAAACACCATATATTTT. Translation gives CAWTGGYGNTIYF.

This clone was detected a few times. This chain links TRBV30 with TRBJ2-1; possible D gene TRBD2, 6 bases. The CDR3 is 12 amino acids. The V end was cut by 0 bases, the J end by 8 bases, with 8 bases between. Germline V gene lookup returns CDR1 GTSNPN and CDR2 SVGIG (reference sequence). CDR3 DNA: TGTGCCTGGAGTGTACCGGGGGATGAGCAGTTCTTC. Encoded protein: CAWSVPGDEQFF.

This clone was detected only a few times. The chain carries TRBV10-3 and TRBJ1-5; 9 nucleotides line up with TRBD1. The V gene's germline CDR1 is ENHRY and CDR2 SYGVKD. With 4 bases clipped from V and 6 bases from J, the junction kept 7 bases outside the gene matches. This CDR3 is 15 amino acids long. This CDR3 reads CAISGTGEKGQPQHF. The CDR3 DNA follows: TGTGCCATCAGTGGGACAGGGGAGAAAGGTCAGCCCCAGCATTTT.

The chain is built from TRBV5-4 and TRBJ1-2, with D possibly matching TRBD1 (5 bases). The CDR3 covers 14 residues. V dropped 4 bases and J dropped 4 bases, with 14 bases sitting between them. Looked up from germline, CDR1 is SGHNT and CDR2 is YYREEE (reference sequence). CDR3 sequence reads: CASSLPGSSYGYTF. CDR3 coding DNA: TGTGCCAGCAGCCTCCCAGGGTCCTCCTATGGCTACACCTTC.

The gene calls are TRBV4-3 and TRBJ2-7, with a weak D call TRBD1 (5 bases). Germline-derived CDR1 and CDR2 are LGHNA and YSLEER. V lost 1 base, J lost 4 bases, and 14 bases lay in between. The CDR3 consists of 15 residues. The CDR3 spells CASSQGVGSGYEQYF. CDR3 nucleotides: TGCGCCAGCAGCCAAGGGGTCGGGTCAGGGTACGAGCAGTACTTC.

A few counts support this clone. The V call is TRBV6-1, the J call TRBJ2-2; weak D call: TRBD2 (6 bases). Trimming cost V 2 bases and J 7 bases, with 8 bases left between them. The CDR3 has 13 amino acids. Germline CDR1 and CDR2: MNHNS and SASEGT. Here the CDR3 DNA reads TGTGCCAGCAGTGAAAGGGAGGTCGGGGAGCTGTTTTTT. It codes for CASSEREVGELFF.

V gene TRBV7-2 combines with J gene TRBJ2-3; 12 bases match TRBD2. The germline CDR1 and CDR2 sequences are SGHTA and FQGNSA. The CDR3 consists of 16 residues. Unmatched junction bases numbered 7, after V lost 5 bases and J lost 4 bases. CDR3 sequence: CASSPRTSGIPDTQYF. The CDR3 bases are TGTGCCAGCAGCCCCCGGACTAGCGGGATCCCAGATACGCAGTATTTT.

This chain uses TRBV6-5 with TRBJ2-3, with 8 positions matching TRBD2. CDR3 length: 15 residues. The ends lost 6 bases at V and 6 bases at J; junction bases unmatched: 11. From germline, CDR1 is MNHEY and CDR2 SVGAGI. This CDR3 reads CASRGGGGQWDTQYF. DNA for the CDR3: TGTGCCAGCAGGGGAGGCGGGGGGCAATGGGATACGCAGTATTTT.

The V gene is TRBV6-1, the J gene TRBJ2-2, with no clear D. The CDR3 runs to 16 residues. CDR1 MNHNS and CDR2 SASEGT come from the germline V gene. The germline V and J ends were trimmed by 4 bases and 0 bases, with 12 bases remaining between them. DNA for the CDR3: TGTGCCAGCAGTGGTATGGCTCCCACGAACACCGGGGAGCTGTTTTTT. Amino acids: CASSGMAPTNTGELFF.

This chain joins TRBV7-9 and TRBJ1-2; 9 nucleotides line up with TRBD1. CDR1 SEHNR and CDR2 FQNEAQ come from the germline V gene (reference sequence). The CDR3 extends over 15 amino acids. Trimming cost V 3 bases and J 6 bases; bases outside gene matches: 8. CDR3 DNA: TGTGCCAGCAGCTTGGGACAGGGAGCGCGTCATGGCTACACCTTC. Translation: CASSLGQGARHGYTF.

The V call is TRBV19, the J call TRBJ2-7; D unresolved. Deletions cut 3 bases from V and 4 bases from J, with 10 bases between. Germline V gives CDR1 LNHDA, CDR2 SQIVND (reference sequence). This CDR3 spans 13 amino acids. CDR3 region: CASSIGAEYEQYF. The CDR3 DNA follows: TGTGCCAGTAGTATCGGAGCCGAGTACGAGCAGTACTTC.

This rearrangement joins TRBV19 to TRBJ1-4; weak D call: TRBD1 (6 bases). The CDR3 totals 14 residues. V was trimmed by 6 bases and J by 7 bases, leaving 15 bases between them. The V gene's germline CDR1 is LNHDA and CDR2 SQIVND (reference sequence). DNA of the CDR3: TGTGCCAGTAGCACTCAGGGAGGGGGTGAAAAACTGTTTTTT. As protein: CASSTQGGGEKLFF.

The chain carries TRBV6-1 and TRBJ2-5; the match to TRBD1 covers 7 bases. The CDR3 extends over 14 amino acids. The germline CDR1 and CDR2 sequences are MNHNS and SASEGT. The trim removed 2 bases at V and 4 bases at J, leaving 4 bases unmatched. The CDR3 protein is CASSELRGRETQYF. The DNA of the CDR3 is TGTGCCAGCAGTGAATTGAGGGGGCGAGAGACCCAGTACTTC.

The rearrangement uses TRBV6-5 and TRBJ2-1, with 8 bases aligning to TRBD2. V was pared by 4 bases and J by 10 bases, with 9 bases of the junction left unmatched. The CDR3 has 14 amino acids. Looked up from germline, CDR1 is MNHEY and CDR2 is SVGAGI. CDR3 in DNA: TGTGCCAGCAGTTTAGCGGGGTCTTCAGGGGAGCAGTTCTTC. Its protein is CASSLAGSSGEQFF.

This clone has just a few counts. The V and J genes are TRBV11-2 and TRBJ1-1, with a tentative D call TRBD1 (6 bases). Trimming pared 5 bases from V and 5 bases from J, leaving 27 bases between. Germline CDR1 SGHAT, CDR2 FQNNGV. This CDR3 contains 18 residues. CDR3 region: CASSLLEGGSLVRTEAFF. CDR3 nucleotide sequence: TGTGCCAGCAGCCTACTCGAGGGGGGGAGTCTTGTCCGTACTGAAGCTTTCTTT.

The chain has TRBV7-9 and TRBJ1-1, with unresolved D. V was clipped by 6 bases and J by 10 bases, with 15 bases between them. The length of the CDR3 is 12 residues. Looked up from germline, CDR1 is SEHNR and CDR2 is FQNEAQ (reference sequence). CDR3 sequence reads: CASSRPVERAFF. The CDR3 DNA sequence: TGTGCCAGCAGTCGTCCTGTGGAGAGAGCTTTCTTT. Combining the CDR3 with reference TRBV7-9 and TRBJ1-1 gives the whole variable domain DTGVSQNPRHKITKRGQNVTFRCDPISEHNRLYWYRQTLGQGPEFLTYFQNEAQLEKSRLLSDRFSAERPKGSFSTLEIQRTEQGDSAMYLCASSRPVERAFFGQGTRLTVV.

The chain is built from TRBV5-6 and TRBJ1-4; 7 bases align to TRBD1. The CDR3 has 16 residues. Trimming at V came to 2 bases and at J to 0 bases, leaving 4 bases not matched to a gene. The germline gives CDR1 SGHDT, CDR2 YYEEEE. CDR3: CASSLFGTATNEKLFF. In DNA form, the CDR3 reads TGTGCCAGCAGCTTATTTGGGACAGCAACTAATGAAAAACTGTTTTTT.

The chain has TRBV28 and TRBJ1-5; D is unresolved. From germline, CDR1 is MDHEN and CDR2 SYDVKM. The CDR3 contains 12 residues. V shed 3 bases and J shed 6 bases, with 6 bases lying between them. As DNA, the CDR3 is TGTGCCAGCAGTTTTCGGGTTCAGCCCCAGCATTTT. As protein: CASSFRVQPQHF.

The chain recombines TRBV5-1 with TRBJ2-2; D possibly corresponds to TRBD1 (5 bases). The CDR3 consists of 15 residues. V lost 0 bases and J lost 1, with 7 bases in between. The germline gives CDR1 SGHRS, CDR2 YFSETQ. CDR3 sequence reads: CASSLAQGNTGELFF. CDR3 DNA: TGCGCCAGCAGCTTGGCGCAGGGGAACACCGGGGAGCTGTTTTTT.

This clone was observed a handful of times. The CDR3 region is CASSLEGDSNYGYTF. In DNA, the CDR3 is TGCGCCAGCAGCTTGGAAGGAGATTCTAACTATGGCTACACCTTC. The chain has TRBV5-1 and TRBJ1-2; D not resolved. The V end lost 0 bases, the J end lost 0 bases, and 9 bases lay between the germline ends. The CDR3 runs to 15 residues. Germline V gene lookup returns CDR1 SGHRS and CDR2 YFSETQ.

The DNA of the CDR3 is TGTGCCAGCAGCTTAGATGGGACAGGGGCCAATGGCTACACCTTC. It is translated as CASSLDGTGANGYTF. V gene TRBV7-2 combines with J gene TRBJ1-2, with 10 bases aligning to TRBD1. The CDR3 loop spans 15 amino acids. With V trimmed by 1 base and J by 6 bases, 5 bases remained unmatched. Germline V gene sequence: CDR1 SGHTA, CDR2 FQGNSA.

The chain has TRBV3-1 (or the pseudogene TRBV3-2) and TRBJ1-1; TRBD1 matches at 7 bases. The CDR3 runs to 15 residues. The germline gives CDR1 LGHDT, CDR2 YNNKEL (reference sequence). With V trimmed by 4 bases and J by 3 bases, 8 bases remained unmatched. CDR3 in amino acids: CASSPRGQGDTEAFF. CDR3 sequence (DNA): TGTGCCAGCAGCCCAAGAGGGCAGGGGGACACTGAAGCTTTCTTT.